Following are 32 T cell receptor beta chains from one sample sequenced in a study of cytomegalovirus exposure and HLA in healthy donors. The study ran its PCR with 60 Vbeta and 13 Jbeta primers. Using immunoSEQ multiplex PCR, the repertoire was profiled, and TCRdb retains in-frame clones only, with some absent. Counted here are about 90,000 clones, 70% to 85% occurring once; the ten biggest clones make up approximately 20%. The source material was PBMCs. These TCRs come from a man aged 30 to 39 in good health and CMV-seropositive.

This clone was observed a single time. V is TRBV11-2 and J is TRBJ2-7, with D possibly TRBD1 on 6 matching bases. Germline CDR1 is SGHAT and CDR2 is FQNNGV. The CDR3 totals 15 residues. V was clipped by 0 bases and J by 3 bases, with 12 bases between them. DNA for the CDR3: TGTGCCAGCAGCTTAGATAGGGGGAAAGGCTACGAGCAGTACTTC. It yields the protein CASSLDRGKGYEQYF.

The chain carries TRBV6-6 and TRBJ1-1; D not resolved. V gave up 5 bases and J gave up 3 bases, with 16 bases separating them. Germline V gene data show CDR1 as MNHNY and CDR2 as SVGAGI (reference sequence). CDR3 length: 15 residues. The CDR3 region has the DNA TGTGCCAGCAGTCCCCTCGGGGATCTCGACACTGAAGCTTTCTTT. Amino acids: CASSPLGDLDTEAFF.

V usage is TRBV5-1 and J usage is TRBJ2-2; no clear D gene. Trimming left V 1 base short and J 1 base short, with 5 bases between. The CDR3 loop spans 14 amino acids. Germline V gene data show CDR1 as SGHRS and CDR2 as YFSETQ. The CDR3: CASSLRVNTGELFF. The CDR3 coding sequence is TGCGCCAGCAGCTTGCGGGTGAACACCGGGGAGCTGTTTTTT. Looking up the rest from reference TRBV5-1 and TRBJ2-2 gives the full variable domain: KAGVTQTPRYLIKTRGQQVTLSCSPISGHRSVSWYQQTPGQGLQFLFEYFSETQRNKGNFPGRFSGRQFSNSRSEMNVSTLELGDSALYLCASSLRVNTGELFFGEGSRLTVL.

The chain joins TRBV7-3 to TRBJ2-3; tentative D call: TRBD2 (7 bases). Germline-derived CDR1 and CDR2 are SGHTA and FQGTGA. The germline V and J ends were trimmed by 1 base and 9 bases, with 17 bases remaining between them. This CDR3 contains 15 residues. For the CDR3, the DNA is TGTGCCAGCAGCTTAAATGGGGGGGGGCGGGGGACGCAGTATTTT. Amino acid sequence: CASSLNGGGRGTQYF.

This clone was seen only a few times. The V and J genes are TRBV15 and TRBJ2-5; D remains ambiguous. V dropped 4 bases and J dropped 0 bases, with 6 bases sitting between them. The CDR3 length is 13 residues. CDR1 and CDR2 (germline): LNHNV, YYDKDF (reference sequence). The CDR3 bases are TGTGCCACCAGCACCCAATACCAAGAGACCCAGTACTTC. The encoded protein is CATSTQYQETQYF. Filled out from reference TRBV15 and TRBJ2-5, the complete variable domain reads DAMVIQNPRYQVTQFGKPVTLSCSQTLNHNVMYWYQQKSSQAPKLLFHYYDKDFNNEADTPDNFQSRRPNTSFCFLDIRSPGLGDTAMYLCATSTQYQETQYFGPGTRLLVL.

The J gene is TRBJ2-7, the V gene TRBV6-5; 13 bases are a match to TRBD2. The junction had 4 bases not matched to a gene; V was cut back by 6 bases and J by 2 bases. Germline assignment: CDR1 MNHEY and CDR2 SVGAGI. There are 15 residues in the CDR3. The CDR3: CASRSTSGRAYEQYF. CDR3 DNA: TGTGCCAGCAGAAGCACTAGCGGGAGGGCCTACGAGCAGTACTTC.

The chain employs TRBV5-8 and TRBJ2-7; a weak D match, TRBD2 (5 bases). CDR1 is SGHTS, CDR2 YDEGEE, per germline. Trimming shortened V by 0 bases and J by 0 bases, and 10 bases separated the two germline ends. CDR3 length equals 15 residues. The CDR3 bases are TGTGCCAGCAGCTTGGCGGAGGACCTCTCCTACGAGCAGTACTTC. Protein: CASSLAEDLSYEQYF.

For this clone: An end of the junction does not agree with germline; a read error may underlie this. The chain recombines TRBV7-7 with TRBJ2-3; 12 nucleotides agree with TRBD2. The germline gives CDR1 SSHAT, CDR2 FNYEAQ (reference sequence). The CDR3 is 16 amino acids. CDR3 sequence reads: CASSLGLAGPTDTQYF. The CDR3 nucleotides read TGTGCTAGCAGCTTAGGACTAGCGGGACCCACAGATACGCAGTATTTT.

This rearrangement joins TRBV7-2 to TRBJ2-7; possibly TRBD1 for D (6 bases). V dropped 6 bases and J dropped 4 bases, with 13 bases sitting between them. The CDR3 is made up of 13 amino acids. Germline V gene lookup returns CDR1 SGHTA and CDR2 FQGNSA. The CDR3 reads CASRQGGGYEQYF. CDR3 in DNA: TGTGCCAGCAGGCAAGGGGGTGGTTACGAGCAGTACTTC.

V usage is TRBV2 and J usage is TRBJ2-1; TRBD2 is a possible D gene (6 bases). Trimming took 4 bases from V and 9 from J, leaving 16 bases between them. CDR3 size: 14 residues. Germline V gives CDR1 SNHLY, CDR2 FYNNEI. The chain's CDR3 is CASSVQLAGSEQFF. The CDR3 nucleotides read TGTGCCAGCAGTGTGCAACTAGCAGGCAGTGAGCAGTTCTTC.

The chain's CDR3 is CASSALTDPDTGELFF. The CDR3 bases are TGTGCCAGCAGCGCTCTGACAGACCCGGACACCGGGGAGCTGTTTTTT. The rearrangement joins TRBV9 to TRBJ2-2; TRBD1 is a possible D gene (5 bases). V was pared by 3 bases and J by 3 bases, with 15 bases between. The CDR3 runs 16 residues. Per germline, CDR1 SGDLS and CDR2 YYNGEE.

The sample holds one count of this clone. The chain is built from TRBV29-1 and TRBJ2-1, with TRBD2 matching over 11 bases. The CDR3 covers 14 residues. From germline, CDR1 is SQVTM and CDR2 ANQGSEA. Unmatched junction bases numbered 4, after V lost 6 bases and J lost 3 bases. CDR3 sequence reads: CSVKTSGVYNEQFF. The CDR3 DNA is TGCAGCGTGAAGACTAGCGGGGTCTACAATGAGCAGTTCTTC.

The chain recombines TRBV6-5 with TRBJ1-5, with 8 nucleotides matching TRBD1. V lost 6 bases and J lost 7; bases outside the gene matches: 8. The V gene's germline CDR1 is MNHEY and CDR2 SVGAGI. CDR3 size: 14 residues. CDR3 protein: CASRETGARQPQHF. The DNA for the CDR3 is TGTGCCAGCAGGGAGACAGGGGCGCGGCAGCCCCAGCATTTT.

This chain links TRBV2 with TRBJ2-3, with a possible D match to TRBD2 (7 bases). The CDR3 consists of 13 residues. The V end lost 11 bases, the J end lost 2 bases, and 14 bases lay between the germline ends. Germline loops: CDR1 SNHLY, CDR2 FYNNEI. CDR3 protein: CAWGGAPTDTQYF. The CDR3 DNA is TGTGCCTGGGGGGGGGCACCCACAGATACGCAGTATTTT.

The V gene is TRBV5-1, the J gene TRBJ2-5; 11 positions agree with TRBD2. CDR3 length equals 16 residues. Unmatched junction bases numbered 10, after V lost 4 bases and J lost 5 bases. Looked up from germline, CDR1 is SGHRS and CDR2 is YFSETQ. This CDR3 is CASSSIAGGPGETQYF. The CDR3 DNA follows: TGCGCCAGCAGCAGCATAGCGGGGGGGCCGGGTGAGACCCAGTACTTC. The whole variable domain, remainder taken from reference TRBV5-1 and TRBJ2-5, is KAGVTQTPRYLIKTRGQQVTLSCSPISGHRSVSWYQQTPGQGLQFLFEYFSETQRNKGNFPGRFSGRQFSNSRSEMNVSTLELGDSALYLCASSSIAGGPGETQYFGPGTRLLVL.

This clone was recorded a few times. This rearrangement joins TRBV6-5 to TRBJ1-2, with D possibly matching TRBD1 (5 bases). Trimming took 6 bases from V and 5 from J, leaving 13 bases between them. In germline, CDR1 is MNHEY, CDR2 SVGAGI. This CDR3 has 13 residues. The CDR3 is CASRRQTTYGYTF. CDR3 nucleotides: TGTGCCAGCAGACGACAGACGACTTATGGCTACACCTTC.

This sequence joins TRBV28 and TRBJ1-1, with D possibly being TRBD1 (6 bases). Trimming took 4 bases from V and 5 from J, leaving 17 bases between them. The germline V gene has CDR1 MDHEN and CDR2 SYDVKM. The CDR3 sequence is 15 residues long. The CDR3 spells CASSSPTDRKTEAFF. CDR3 DNA: TGTGCCAGCAGTTCCCCAACCGACAGGAAGACTGAAGCTTTCTTT.

This sequence joins TRBV5-1 and TRBJ1-1, with D tentatively TRBD1 (6 bases). Germline lookup yields CDR1 SGHRS and CDR2 YFSETQ. CDR3 length equals 16 residues. The V and J ends lost 0 bases and 1 base respectively, with 13 bases between them. This CDR3 reads CASSLAAQGGNTEAFF. The CDR3 bases are TGCGCCAGCAGCTTGGCAGCACAGGGCGGGAACACTGAAGCTTTCTTT.

The chain employs TRBV7-2 and TRBJ2-5, with 8 bases aligning to TRBD1. After removal of 5 bases from V and 4 bases from J, the junction contained 3 bases not matched to a gene. The CDR3 is 13 residues long. In germline, CDR1 is SGHTA, CDR2 FQGNSA. CDR3 sequence (DNA): TGTGCCAGCAGCAGGGACAGGCGAGAGACCCAGTACTTC. It codes for CASSRDRRETQYF.

The J gene is TRBJ1-5, the V gene TRBV19; 7 positions match TRBD1. Trimming cost V 3 bases and J 3 bases; bases outside gene matches: 2. Germline-derived CDR1 and CDR2 are LNHDA and SQIVND (reference sequence). This CDR3 spans 14 amino acids. CDR3 in DNA: TGTGCCAGTAGTATGGGACAGTTCAATCAGCCCCAGCATTTT. Translating it yields CASSMGQFNQPQHF.

In nucleotides, the CDR3 is TGTGCCAGCAGTGAAAGATTGGGGACAGGGTGGGTTGCTAACTATGGCTACACCTTC. This gives the protein CASSERLGTGWVANYGYTF. The rearrangement links TRBV6-1 to TRBJ1-2; 9 bases are a match to TRBD1. V shed 2 bases and J 0 bases; nucleotides not matched to a gene: 13. Germline assignment: CDR1 MNHNS and CDR2 SASEGT. The CDR3 has 19 amino acids.

The chain is built from TRBV15 and TRBJ1-5; D might be TRBD1 (5 bases). Trimming removed 0 bases at V and 7 bases at J, with 13 bases between. Germline CDR1 LNHNV, CDR2 YYDKDF (reference sequence). The CDR3 covers 15 residues. This CDR3 reads CATSRDRGAGQPQHF. The CDR3 region has the DNA TGTGCCACCAGCAGAGATAGGGGCGCGGGGCAGCCCCAGCATTTT.

This clone was seen a few times. The CDR3 nucleotides are TGTGCCAGCAGCTCGTGGACAGATCTCTACAATGAGCAGTTCTTC. It yields the protein CASSSWTDLYNEQFF. The chain links TRBV9 to TRBJ2-1; the D gene is possibly TRBD1 (6 bases). Trimming removed 4 bases at V and 3 bases at J, with 14 bases between. Per the germline V gene, CDR1 is SGDLS and CDR2 is YYNGEE. The CDR3 is 15 residues long. Together with reference TRBV9 and TRBJ2-1, the CDR3 gives the full variable domain: DSGVTQTPKHLITATGQRVTLRCSPRSGDLSVYWYQQSLDQGLQFLIQYYNGEERAKGNILERFSAQQFPDLHSELNLSSLELGDSALYFCASSSWTDLYNEQFFGPGTRLTVL.

The V gene is TRBV10-3, the J gene TRBJ1-3; tentative D call: TRBD1 (5 bases). Germline V gene sequence: CDR1 ENHRY, CDR2 SYGVKD. This CDR3 has 15 amino acids. Trimming stripped 0 bases from V and 3 bases from J, with 9 bases between. This CDR3 reads CAISESTGDGNTIYF. CDR3 DNA sequence: TGTGCCATCAGTGAGTCAACGGGGGATGGAAACACCATATATTTT.

Comment on this clone: The sample contains more than one DNA sequence encoding this CDR3. The CDR3 region is CASSLTGDQPQHF. DNA for the CDR3: TGTGCCAGCAGCCTGACAGGGGACCAGCCCCAGCATTTT. The genes are TRBV28 and TRBJ1-5; TRBD1 matches at 8 bases. J gave up 7 bases and V 6 bases, and 5 bases lay outside the gene matches. Germline V gives CDR1 MDHEN, CDR2 SYDVKM. The CDR3 contains 13 residues.

This clone showed up just once. This chain joins TRBV6-6 and TRBJ1-3; D ambiguous. Trimming removed 2 bases from V and 6 bases from J, with 2 bases in between. Germline assignment: CDR1 MNHNY and CDR2 SVGAGI (reference sequence). The CDR3 loop spans 11 amino acids. CDR3 sequence (DNA): TGTGCCAGCAGTTACCTAAACACCATATATTTT. Residues: CASSYLNTIYF.

The DNA of the CDR3 is TGTGCCAGCAGCCCAGTCAGCGGGGGGGACAATGAGCAGTTCTTC. Translated: CASSPVSGGDNEQFF. This chain uses TRBV9 with TRBJ2-1, with 10 bases fitting TRBD2. Losses at the gene ends were 4 bases for V and 5 bases for J; bases not matched to a gene: 6. This CDR3 is 15 amino acids long. From germline, CDR1 is SGDLS and CDR2 YYNGEE.

The chain recombines TRBV29-1 with TRBJ2-1, with 9 bases identical to TRBD1. The V gene end was trimmed by 7 bases and the J gene end by 5 bases; junction bases not matched to a gene: 9. Germline assignment: CDR1 SQVTM and CDR2 ANQGSEA. This CDR3 is 14 amino acids long. The CDR3 loop is CSAEGGQGDNEQFF. The CDR3 DNA follows: TGCAGCGCCGAGGGGGGACAGGGCGACAATGAGCAGTTCTTC.

This chain links TRBV6-5 with TRBJ1-1; D unclear. The CDR3 totals 14 residues. The V end lost 5 bases, the J end lost 0 bases, and 10 bases lay between the germline ends. Germline CDR1 and CDR2: MNHEY and SVGAGI. CDR3 loop: CASSQIGMNTEAFF. DNA for the CDR3: TGTGCCAGCAGTCAAATCGGGATGAACACTGAAGCTTTCTTT.

The gene calls are TRBV19 and TRBJ2-7; D may be TRBD1 (5 bases). The length of the CDR3 is 14 residues. Germline-derived CDR1 and CDR2 are LNHDA and SQIVND (reference sequence). Trimming removed 5 bases at V and 0 bases at J, with 11 bases between. CDR3 nucleotides: TGTGCCAGTAGTGCCTGGGGCAGCTCCTACGAGCAGTACTTC. Translating it yields CASSAWGSSYEQYF. The variable domain in full, with the rest retrieved from reference TRBV19 and TRBJ2-7, is DGGITQSPKYLFRKEGQNVTLSCEQNLNHDAMYWYRQDPGQGLRLIYYSQIVNDFQKGDIAEGYSVSREKKESFPLTVTSAQKNPTAFYLCASSAWGSSYEQYFGPGTRLTVT.

J is TRBJ2-1 and V is TRBV4-2, with D possibly being TRBD2 (6 bases). The length of the CDR3 is 16 residues. Trimming pared 1 base from V and 7 bases from J, leaving 17 bases between. The V gene's germline CDR1 is LGHNA and CDR2 YNFKEQ. As DNA, the CDR3 is TGTGCCAGCAGCCAAGCTAGCCCGGGAGTGGAGAATGAGCAGTTCTTC. Translated: CASSQASPGVENEQFF.

CDR3 in amino acids: CASTGTQGTGELFF. CDR3 bases: TGTGCCAGCACCGGGACCCAGGGGACCGGGGAGCTGTTTTTT. V is TRBV2 and J is TRBJ2-2; maybe TRBD1 (6 bases). CDR1 and CDR2 (germline): SNHLY, FYNNEI. Trimming took 7 bases from V and 5 from J, leaving 14 bases between them. The CDR3 runs to 14 residues.